There are many counts of the clone carrying this T cell receptor (beta chain). Each CDR3 protein gets one entry after TCRdb re-called the 5' RACE reads with MiXCR. Here the sample spans 250,000 to 400,000 distinct CDR3 sequences, under 14% being singletons. Germline V gene lookup returns CDR1 SGHVS and CDR2 FQNEAQ. V was trimmed by 7 bases and J by 10 bases, leaving 20 bases between them. The CDR3 is 15 amino acids. These data belong to a study of CD8 T cells in ankylosing spondylitis. The sequenced material came from blood, either unsorted or a sorted T cell fraction (not recorded which). The TCR was taken from a female donor with ankylosing spondylitis or in good health (not recorded which). The V gene is TRBV7-8, the J gene TRBJ1-6, with TRBD1 as a possible D gene (6 bases). This CDR3 reads CASTLGGVLGSPLHF. The CDR3 nucleotides are TGTGCCAGCACCCTAGGGGGGGTGTTGGGGTCACCCCTCCACTTT.